This T cell receptor (beta chain) came from a study of blood T cell repertoires in COVID-19. Study background: Samples taken during acute and convalescent COVID-19 were collected in the United States, Italy and Spain.

Per the authors' pipeline: Amplifying reference gene primers gave estimates of nucleated cell counts. Some clones are missing from TCRdb's copy, which holds only in-frame ones; the method was immunoSEQ multiplex PCR. The V and J calls and clone size are taken from that table; D and trimming were inferred from the DNA. The data contain 88,000 or so clones, approximately 86% of them singletons. CDR1 LGHDT and CDR2 YNNKEL come from the germline V gene (reference sequence). The CDR3 has 12 residues. The V gene lost 4 bases and the J gene lost 7 bases, with 10 bases spanning the gap. The origin of this receptor is a man aged 55 to 69 with acute or convalescent COVID-19. What was sequenced was peripheral blood. The V and J genes are TRBV3-1 (or the pseudogene TRBV3-2) and TRBJ1-2; D not certain. Here the CDR3 DNA reads TGTGCCAGCAGCCGCCTACAGAGTGGCTACACCTTC. Protein product: CASSRLQSGYTF.